The text below deals with one TCR beta chain. The data are from a study of blood T cell repertoires in COVID-19. Study at large: Donors in the United States, Italy and Spain gave samples during acute or convalescent COVID-19. T cells, B-cell-depleted T cells, or PBMCs supplied cDNA or gDNA.

Study processing details: For nucleated cells, counts were estimated from reference gene primer amplification. This table comes from immunoSEQ multiplex PCR, and its TCRdb copy is limited to in-frame clones, with some not included. For V, J and clone size, that table is used; D and trimming come from the DNA. This sample has around 68,000 clones, with about 91% found just once. V dropped 1 base and J dropped 3; count of bases not matched to a gene: 5. This CDR3 is 17 amino acids long. Germline V gene lookup returns CDR1 SGHVS and CDR2 FNYEAQ. Sequenced: peripheral blood. V and J are TRBV7-6 and TRBJ2-2; the match to TRBD2 covers 10 bases. This sequence was found in a man aged 50 to 60 with active COVID-19. In nucleotides, the CDR3 is TGTGCCAGCAGCTTAGTTCTAGCGGGGGCGGACACCGGGGAGCTGTTTTTT. Its translation is CASSLVLAGADTGELFF.